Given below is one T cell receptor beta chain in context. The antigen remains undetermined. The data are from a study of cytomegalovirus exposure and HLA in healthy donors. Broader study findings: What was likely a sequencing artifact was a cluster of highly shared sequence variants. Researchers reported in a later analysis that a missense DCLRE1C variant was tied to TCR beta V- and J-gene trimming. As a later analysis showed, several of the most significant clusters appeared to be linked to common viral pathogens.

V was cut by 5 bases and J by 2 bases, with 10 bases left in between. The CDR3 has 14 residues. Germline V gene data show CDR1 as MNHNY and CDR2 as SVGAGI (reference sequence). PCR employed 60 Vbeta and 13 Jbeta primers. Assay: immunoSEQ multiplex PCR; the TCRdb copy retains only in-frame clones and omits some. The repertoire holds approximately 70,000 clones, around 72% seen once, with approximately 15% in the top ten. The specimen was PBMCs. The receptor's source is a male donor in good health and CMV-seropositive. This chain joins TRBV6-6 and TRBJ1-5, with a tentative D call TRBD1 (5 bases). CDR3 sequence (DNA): TGTGCCAGCAGTGACACAGGCGGCAATCAGCCCCAGCATTTT. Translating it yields CASSDTGGNQPQHF.